The following is a T cell receptor beta chain sequence with its context. Its antigen remains unidentified. This entry belongs to a study of Graves' ophthalmopathy and Graves' hyperthyroidism. Broader study findings: Cross-validated, the 13-signature model showed 87.88%/81.08% sensitivity/specificity, and 80%/75% in the test set.

Amplification targeted the TCR beta CDR3 regions, with RNA transcripts as the source material. The first round was an RT-PCR with HTBI primers, and the second round was a multiplex PCR. A single record per CDR3 protein comes from TCRdb applying MiXCR to the multiplex PCR reads. Counted here are approximately 1.2 million distinct CDR3 sequences, about two fifths occurring once; the ten biggest clones make up over 8.5%. Diagnostic conclusions were grounded in clinical symptoms, serum thyroxine, TRAb, thyroid ultrasound and orbital computed tomography. The clonotype comes from an adult man with Graves' hyperthyroidism. Source material: peripheral blood or thyroid tissue (not recorded which).

CDR3 amino acids: CASSVGRTAPAGSLGSPLHF. The DNA for the CDR3 is TGTGCCAGCAGCGTAGGAAGGACAGCCCCGGCTGGAAGCTTGGGTTCACCCCTCCACTTT. The rearrangement uses TRBV9 and TRBJ1-6, with a weak D call TRBD1 (6 bases). Germline lookup yields CDR1 SGDLS and CDR2 YYNGEE. This CDR3 is 20 amino acids long. The germline V and J ends were trimmed by 0 bases and 9 bases, with 28 bases remaining between them.